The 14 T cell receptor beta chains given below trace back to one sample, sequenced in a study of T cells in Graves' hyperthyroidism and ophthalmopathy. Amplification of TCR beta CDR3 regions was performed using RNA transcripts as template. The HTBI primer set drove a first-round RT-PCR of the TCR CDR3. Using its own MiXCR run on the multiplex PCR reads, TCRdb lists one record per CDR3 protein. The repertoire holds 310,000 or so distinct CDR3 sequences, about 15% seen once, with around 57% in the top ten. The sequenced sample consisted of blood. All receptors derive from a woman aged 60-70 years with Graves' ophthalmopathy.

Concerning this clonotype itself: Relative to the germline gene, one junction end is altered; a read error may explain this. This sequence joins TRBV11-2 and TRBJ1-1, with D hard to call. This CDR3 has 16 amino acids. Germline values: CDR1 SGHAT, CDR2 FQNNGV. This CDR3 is CASSQSVGQMNTEAFF. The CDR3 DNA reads TGCGCCAGCAGCCAAAGTGTAGGGCAGATGAACACTGAAGCTTTCTTT.

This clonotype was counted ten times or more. CDR3 amino acids: CASSRTSGEETQYF. DNA for the CDR3: TGTGCCAGCAGTAGGACTAGCGGCGAAGAGACCCAGTACTTC. The rearrangement links TRBV9 to TRBJ2-5; 10 positions agree with TRBD2. In germline, CDR1 is SGDLS, CDR2 YYNGEE. Germline trimming cut 5 bases from V and 3 bases from J; bases unmatched to any gene: 4. The CDR3 has 14 amino acids.

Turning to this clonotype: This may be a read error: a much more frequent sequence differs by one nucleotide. The CDR3 nucleotides are TGTGCCAGCAGCACGGGACAGGGGAGCGAGCAGTACTTC. Encoded protein: CASSTGQGSEQYF. The J gene is TRBJ2-7, the V gene TRBV9; TRBD1 aligns across 10 bases. The CDR3 spans 13 residues. Germline V CDR1 and CDR2: SGDLS, YYNGEE. The J segment lost 6 bases and the V segment lost 4 bases, leaving 4 bases of the junction unmatched.

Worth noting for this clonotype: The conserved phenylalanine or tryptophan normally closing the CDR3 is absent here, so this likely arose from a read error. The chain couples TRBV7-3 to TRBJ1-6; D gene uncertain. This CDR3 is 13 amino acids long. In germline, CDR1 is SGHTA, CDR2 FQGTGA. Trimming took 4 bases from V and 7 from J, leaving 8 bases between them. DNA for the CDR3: TGTGCCAGCAGCTCAGACCCCAATTCACCCCTCCACCTT. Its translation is CASSSDPNSPLHL.

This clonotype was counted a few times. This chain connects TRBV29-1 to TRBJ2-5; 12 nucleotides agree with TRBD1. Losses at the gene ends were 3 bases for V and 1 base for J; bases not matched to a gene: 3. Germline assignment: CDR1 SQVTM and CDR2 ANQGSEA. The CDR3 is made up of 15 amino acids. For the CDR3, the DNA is TGCAGCGTTGATGAGGGACAGGGGGCCCAAGAGACCCAGTACTTC. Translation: CSVDEGQGAQETQYF.

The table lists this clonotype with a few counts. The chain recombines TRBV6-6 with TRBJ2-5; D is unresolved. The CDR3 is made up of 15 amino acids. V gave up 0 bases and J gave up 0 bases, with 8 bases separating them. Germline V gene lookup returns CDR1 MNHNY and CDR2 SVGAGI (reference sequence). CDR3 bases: TGTGCCAGCAGTTACTCGCTAGTTTACCAAGAGACCCAGTACTTC. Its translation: CASSYSLVYQETQYF.

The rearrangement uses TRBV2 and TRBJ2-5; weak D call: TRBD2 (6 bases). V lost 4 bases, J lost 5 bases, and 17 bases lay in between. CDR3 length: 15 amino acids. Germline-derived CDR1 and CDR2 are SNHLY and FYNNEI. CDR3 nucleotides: TGTGCCAGCAGTGCCACGGCGGGGCAAGGGGAGACCCAGTACTTC. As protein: CASSATAGQGETQYF.

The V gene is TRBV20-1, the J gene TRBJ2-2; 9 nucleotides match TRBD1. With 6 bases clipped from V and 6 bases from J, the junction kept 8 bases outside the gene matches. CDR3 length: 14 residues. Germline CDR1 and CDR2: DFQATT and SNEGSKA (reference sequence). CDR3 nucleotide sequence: TGCAGTGCACCGGGACAGGGTGACGCCGGGGAGCTGTTTTTT. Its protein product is CSAPGQGDAGELFF.

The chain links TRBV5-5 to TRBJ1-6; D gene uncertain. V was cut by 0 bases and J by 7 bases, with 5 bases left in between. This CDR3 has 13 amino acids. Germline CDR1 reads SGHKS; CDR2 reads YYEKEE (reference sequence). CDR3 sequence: CASSLEVNSPLHF. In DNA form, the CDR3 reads TGTGCCAGCAGCTTGGAGGTCAATTCACCCCTCCACTTT.

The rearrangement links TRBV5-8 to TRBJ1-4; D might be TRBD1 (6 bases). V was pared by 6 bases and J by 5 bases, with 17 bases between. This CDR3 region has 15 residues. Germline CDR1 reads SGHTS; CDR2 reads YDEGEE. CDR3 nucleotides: TGTGCCAGCACCAAAGGCGACAGGTGGAATGAAAAACTGTTTTTT. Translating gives CASTKGDRWNEKLFF.

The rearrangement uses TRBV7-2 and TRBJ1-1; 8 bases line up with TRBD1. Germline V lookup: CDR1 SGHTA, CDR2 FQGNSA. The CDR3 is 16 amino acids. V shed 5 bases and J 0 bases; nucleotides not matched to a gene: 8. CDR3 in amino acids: CASSPGTGGVNTEAFF. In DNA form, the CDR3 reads TGTGCCAGCAGCCCGGGTACAGGGGGTGTGAACACTGAAGCTTTCTTT.

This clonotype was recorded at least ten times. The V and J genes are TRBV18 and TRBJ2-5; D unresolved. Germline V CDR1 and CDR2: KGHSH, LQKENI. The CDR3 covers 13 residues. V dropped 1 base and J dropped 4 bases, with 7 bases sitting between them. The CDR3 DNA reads TGTGCCAGCTCACCACGTTCTAGAGAGACCCAGTACTTC. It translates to CASSPRSRETQYF.

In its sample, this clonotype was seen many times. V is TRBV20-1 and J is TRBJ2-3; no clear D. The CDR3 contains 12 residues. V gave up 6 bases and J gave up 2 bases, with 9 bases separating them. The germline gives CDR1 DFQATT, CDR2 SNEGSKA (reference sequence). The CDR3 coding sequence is TGCAGTGCCGTGGGATTCACAGATACGCAGTATTTT. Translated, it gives CSAVGFTDTQYF.

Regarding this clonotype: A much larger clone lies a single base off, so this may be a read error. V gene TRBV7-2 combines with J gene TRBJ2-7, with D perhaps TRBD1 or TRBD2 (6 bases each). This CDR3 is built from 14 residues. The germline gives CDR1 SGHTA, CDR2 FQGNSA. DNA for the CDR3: TGTGCCAGCAACCCATTGGGGGCTCCTAGCGAGCAGTGCTTC. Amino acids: CASNPLGAPSEQCF.